The clone carrying this TCR beta chain was counted between two and nine times. The data belong to a study of cytomegalovirus exposure and HLA in healthy donors. The PCR contained 60 Vbeta and 13 Jbeta primers. Sequencing used immunoSEQ multiplex PCR; TCRdb keeps in-frame clones, though not all of them. The sample lists about 120,000 clones, over 70% occurring once. Sequencing was carried out using PBMCs. The sequence was obtained from a woman aged 18-35 years in good health and CMV-seronegative.

The CDR3 is CASSSSWGNTDTQYF. The CDR3 nucleotides are TGCGCCAGCAGCTCTAGCTGGGGAAACACAGATACGCAGTATTTT. The chain carries TRBV5-1 and TRBJ2-3, with a weak D call TRBD2 (5 bases). This CDR3 spans 15 amino acids. Germline V lookup: CDR1 SGHRS, CDR2 YFSETQ. Deletions cut 3 bases from V and 2 bases from J, with 13 bases between.